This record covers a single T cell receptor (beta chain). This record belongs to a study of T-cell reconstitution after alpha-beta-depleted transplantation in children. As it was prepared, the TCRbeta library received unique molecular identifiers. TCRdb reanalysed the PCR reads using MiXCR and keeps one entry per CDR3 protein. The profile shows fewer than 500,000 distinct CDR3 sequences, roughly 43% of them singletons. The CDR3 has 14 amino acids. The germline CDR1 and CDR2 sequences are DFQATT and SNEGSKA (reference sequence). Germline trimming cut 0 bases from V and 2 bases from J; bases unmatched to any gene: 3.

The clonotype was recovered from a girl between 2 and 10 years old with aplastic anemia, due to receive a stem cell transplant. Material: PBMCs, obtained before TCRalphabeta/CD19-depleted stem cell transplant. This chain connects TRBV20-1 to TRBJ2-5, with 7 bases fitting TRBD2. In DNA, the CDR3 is TGCAGTGCTAGAGAGAGGACTAGTCAAGAGACCCAGTACTTC. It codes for CSARERTSQETQYF.